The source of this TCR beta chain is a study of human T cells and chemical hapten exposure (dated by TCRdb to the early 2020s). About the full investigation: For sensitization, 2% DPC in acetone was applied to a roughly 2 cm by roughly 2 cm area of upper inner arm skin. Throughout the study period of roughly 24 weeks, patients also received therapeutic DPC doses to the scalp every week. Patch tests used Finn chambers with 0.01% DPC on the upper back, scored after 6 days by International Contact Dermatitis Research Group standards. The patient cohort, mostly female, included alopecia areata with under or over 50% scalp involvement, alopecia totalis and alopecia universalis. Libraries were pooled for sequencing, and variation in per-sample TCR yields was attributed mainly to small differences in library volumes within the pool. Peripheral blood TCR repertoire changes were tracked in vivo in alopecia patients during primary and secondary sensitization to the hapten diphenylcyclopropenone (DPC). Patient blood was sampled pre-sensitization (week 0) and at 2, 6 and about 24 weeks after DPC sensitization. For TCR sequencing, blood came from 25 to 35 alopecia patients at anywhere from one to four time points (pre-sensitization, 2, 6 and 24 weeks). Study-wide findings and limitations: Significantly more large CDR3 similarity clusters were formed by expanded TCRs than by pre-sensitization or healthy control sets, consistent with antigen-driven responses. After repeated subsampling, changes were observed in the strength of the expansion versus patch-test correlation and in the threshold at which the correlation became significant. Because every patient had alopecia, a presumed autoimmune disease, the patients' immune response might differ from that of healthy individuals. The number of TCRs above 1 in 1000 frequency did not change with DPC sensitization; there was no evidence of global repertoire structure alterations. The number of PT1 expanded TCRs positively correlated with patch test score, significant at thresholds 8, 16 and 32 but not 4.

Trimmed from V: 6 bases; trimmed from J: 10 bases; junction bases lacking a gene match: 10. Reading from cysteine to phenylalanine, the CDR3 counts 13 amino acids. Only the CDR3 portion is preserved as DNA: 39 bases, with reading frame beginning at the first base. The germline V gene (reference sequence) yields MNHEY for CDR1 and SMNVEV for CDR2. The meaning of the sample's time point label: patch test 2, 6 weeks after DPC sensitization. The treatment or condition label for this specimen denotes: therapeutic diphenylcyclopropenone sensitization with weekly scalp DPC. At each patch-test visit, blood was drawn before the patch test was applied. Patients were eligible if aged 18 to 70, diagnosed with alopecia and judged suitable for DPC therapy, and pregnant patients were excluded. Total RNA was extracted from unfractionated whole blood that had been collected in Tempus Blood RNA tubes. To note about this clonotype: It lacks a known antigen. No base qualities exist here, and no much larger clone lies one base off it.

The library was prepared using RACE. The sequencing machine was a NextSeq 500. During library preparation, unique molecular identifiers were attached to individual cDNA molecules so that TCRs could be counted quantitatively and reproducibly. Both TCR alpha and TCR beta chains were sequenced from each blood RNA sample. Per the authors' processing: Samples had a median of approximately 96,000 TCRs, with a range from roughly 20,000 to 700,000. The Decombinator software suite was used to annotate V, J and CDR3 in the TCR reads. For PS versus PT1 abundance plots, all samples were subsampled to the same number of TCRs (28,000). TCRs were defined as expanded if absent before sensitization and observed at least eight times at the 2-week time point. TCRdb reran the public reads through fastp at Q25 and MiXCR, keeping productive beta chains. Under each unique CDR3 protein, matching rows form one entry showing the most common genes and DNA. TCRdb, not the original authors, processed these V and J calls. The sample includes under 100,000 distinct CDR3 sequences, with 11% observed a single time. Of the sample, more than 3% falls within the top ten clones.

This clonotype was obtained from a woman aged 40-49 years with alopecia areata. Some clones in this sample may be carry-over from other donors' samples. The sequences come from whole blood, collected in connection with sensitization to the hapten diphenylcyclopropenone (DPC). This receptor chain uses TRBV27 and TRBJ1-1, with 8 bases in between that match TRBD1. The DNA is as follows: TGTGCCAGCAGCCTGGACAGGGTTGGGCGAGCTTTCTTT. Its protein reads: CASSLDRVGRAFF.